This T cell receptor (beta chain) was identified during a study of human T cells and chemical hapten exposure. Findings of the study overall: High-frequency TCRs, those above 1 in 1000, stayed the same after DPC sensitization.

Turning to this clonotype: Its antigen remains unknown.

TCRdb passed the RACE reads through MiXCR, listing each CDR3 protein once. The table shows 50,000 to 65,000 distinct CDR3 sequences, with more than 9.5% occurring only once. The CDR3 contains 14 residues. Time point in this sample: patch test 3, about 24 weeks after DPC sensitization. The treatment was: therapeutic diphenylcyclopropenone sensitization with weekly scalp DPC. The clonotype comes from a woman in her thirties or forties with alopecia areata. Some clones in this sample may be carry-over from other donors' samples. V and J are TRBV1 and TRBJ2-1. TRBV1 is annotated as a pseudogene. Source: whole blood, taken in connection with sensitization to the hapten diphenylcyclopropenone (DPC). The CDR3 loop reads CTSSQDPHNNEQFF. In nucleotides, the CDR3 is TGCACCAGCAGCCAAGATCCTCATAACAATGAGCAGTTCTTC.